This T cell receptor (beta chain) was recovered during a study of beta chain features in type 1 diabetes. Study-wide background: Roughly 110,000,000 sorted cells were examined across all samples. Study-level findings and limits: Among patients with Type 1 diabetes, TCRB CDR3s were moderately but significantly shorter in every one of the four CD4+ subsets. cDNA sequencing could over-represent cells with high TCR expression. The naive, central memory and Treg TCRB repertoires looked more alike in patients than they did in healthy donors.

With respect to this clone: What it binds is unknown.

The CDR3 length is 18 residues. The germline gives CDR1 SNHLY, CDR2 FYNNEI. Trimming shortened V by 2 bases and J by 0 bases, and 14 bases separated the two germline ends. Since all of the isolated RNA was reverse transcribed, expressed TCRB transcripts were what got sequenced. This table comes from immunoSEQ multiplex PCR, and its TCRdb copy is limited to in-frame clones, with some not included. The repertoire holds under 300,000 clones, with approximately 25% as singletons. The sequencing sample was made of naive CD4+ T cells from blood. J is TRBJ2-6 and V is TRBV2, with a possible D match to TRBD2 (6 bases). The receptor was derived from a woman in her thirties with type 1 diabetes. The CDR3 here is CASSERAGRISGANVLTF. For the CDR3, the DNA is TGTGCCAGCAGTGAAAGGGCAGGGAGGATCTCTGGGGCCAACGTCCTGACTTTC.